This T cell receptor (beta chain) was captured in a study of cytomegalovirus exposure and HLA in healthy donors. About this clone itself: The target antigen is unknown.

Study-level findings and limits: Looking again later, the authors saw that most CMV-associated TCR beta chains seemed HLA-restricted.

Primers for the PCR totalled 60 Vbeta and 13 Jbeta. Data came from immunoSEQ multiplex PCR; TCRdb stores just in-frame clones and leaves some out. Seen here are 150,000 to 200,000 clones, approximately 80% observed once, and the top ten hold 1.5% to 2%. The CDR3 consists of 16 residues. Unmatched junction bases numbered 7, after V lost 4 bases and J lost 3 bases. Germline loops: CDR1 SGHRS, CDR2 YFSETQ. This sequence joins TRBV5-1 and TRBJ2-3; 11 nucleotides align to TRBD2. Sequenced sample: PBMCs. The clonotype originates from a woman aged 25-40 years in good health and CMV-seronegative. The CDR3 coding sequence is TGCGCCAGCAGCCACCGCCTAGCGGGAGGTACAGATACGCAGTATTTT. The encoded protein is CASSHRLAGGTDTQYF.